This T cell receptor (beta chain) is drawn from a study of spatial heterogeneity in lung cancer. Regarding the study as a whole: Tracking of tumor mutation counts was seen in expanded intratumoral alpha and beta TCR counts.

Noted time point: sample taken at primary tumor resection. The donor population consisted of approximately 79 patients with untreated, early-stage non-small cell lung cancer. Sequencing of whole RNA from tumor, nontumor lung or frozen PBMC involved no sorting. MiXCR, run by TCRdb on the 5' RACE reads, gives a single entry per CDR3 protein. The table lists fewer than 8,500 distinct CDR3 sequences, around 6.7% of them singletons. This CDR3 has 14 residues. Germline lookup yields CDR1 DFQATT and CDR2 SNEGSKA (reference sequence). Trimming stripped 6 bases from V and 2 bases from J, with 14 bases between. This clonotype was counted ten times or more. The antigen is undetermined. Since it is a stray read in a library aimed at alpha chains, this beta chain has a size that is not meaningful.

This clonotype originated in a female donor with early-stage non-small cell lung cancer. Sequencing used lung tumor tissue, obtained at surgery. The J gene is TRBJ2-1, the V gene TRBV20-1; D is uncertain. The chain's CDR3 is CSATPGGTYNEQFF. The CDR3 DNA reads TGCAGTGCCACCCCCGGCGGTACCTACAATGAGCAGTTCTTC.